The 27 T cell receptor beta chains below come from one sample, sequenced in a study of blood T cell repertoires in COVID-19. The repertoire was sequenced with immunoSEQ multiplex PCR; TCRdb's copy has only in-frame clones and lacks some. The sample consists of under 300,000 clones, 86% of them appearing once. Sequencing was performed on peripheral blood. Receptor source: an elderly man with acute or convalescent COVID-19.

This rearrangement joins TRBV3-1 (or the pseudogene TRBV3-2) to TRBJ2-1, with 7 nucleotides matching TRBD1. This CDR3 is built from 13 residues. Unmatched junction bases numbered 8, after V lost 0 bases and J lost 15 bases. CDR1 is LGHDT and CDR2 is YNNKEL in the germline V gene (reference sequence). The CDR3 coding sequence is TGTGCCAGCAGCCAAGATCCGAGACAGGGTCTGTTCTTC. Residues: CASSQDPRQGLFF.

The chain employs TRBV10-3 and TRBJ2-5, with TRBD1 identical over 10 bases. There are 14 residues in the CDR3. Germline CDR1 ENHRY, CDR2 SYGVKD. After removal of 4 bases from V and 2 bases from J, the junction contained 1 base not matched to a gene. The CDR3 here is CAISGQGAQETQYF. CDR3 sequence (DNA): TGTGCCATCAGTGGACAGGGGGCGCAAGAGACCCAGTACTTC.

This sequence joins TRBV7-8 and TRBJ2-7; D unresolved. CDR3 length: 14 residues. Trimming removed 10 bases from V and 0 bases from J, with 16 bases in between. Germline CDR1 and CDR2: SGHVS and FQNEAQ. CDR3 nucleotides: TGTGCCACAGCCCGGTCCACGGGCTCCTACGAGCAGTACTTC. Translating it yields CATARSTGSYEQYF.

The chain links TRBV19 to TRBJ2-1; TRBD1 matches at 9 bases. The CDR3 is 16 residues long. The V gene end was trimmed by 6 bases and the J gene end by 5 bases; junction bases not matched to a gene: 11. Germline V CDR1 and CDR2: LNHDA, SQIVND (reference sequence). CDR3 sequence (DNA): TGTGCCAGTAGAGCTACAGGGGGCTGGAAAAACAATGAGCAGTTCTTC. Translation: CASRATGGWKNNEQFF.

The CDR3 DNA sequence: TGTGCCAGCAGCGACCTACAGGGTCCCTCCTACAATGAGCAGTTCTTC. As protein: CASSDLQGPSYNEQFF. The chain joins TRBV7-8 to TRBJ2-1; perhaps TRBD1 as D (6 bases). This CDR3 has 16 amino acids. Germline V gives CDR1 SGHVS, CDR2 FQNEAQ. V was shortened by 5 bases and J by 0 bases, with 14 bases between the two germline ends.

The chain recombines TRBV5-1 with TRBJ2-2; D is perhaps TRBD1 (5 bases). The germline V and J ends were trimmed by 7 bases and 1 base, with 14 bases remaining between them. Germline CDR1 SGHRS, CDR2 YFSETQ. There are 15 residues in the CDR3. The CDR3 coding sequence is TGCGCCAGCGGGCGACAGACCCTGAACACCGGGGAGCTGTTTTTT. Protein sequence: CASGRQTLNTGELFF.

This chain connects TRBV19 to TRBJ1-1; 7 positions agree with TRBD1. The CDR3 consists of 15 residues. Germline lookup yields CDR1 LNHDA and CDR2 SQIVND (reference sequence). V dropped 7 bases and J dropped 4; count of bases not matched to a gene: 12. The CDR3 DNA reads TGTGCCAGTAAGCAGGGGGTCGGTCAGATCACTGAAGCTTTCTTT. Protein: CASKQGVGQITEAFF.

J is TRBJ1-5 and V is TRBV6-5; 10 nucleotides agree with TRBD1. The germline V gene has CDR1 MNHEY and CDR2 SVGAGI. With V trimmed by 6 bases and J by 6 bases, 5 bases remained unmatched. This CDR3 contains 14 residues. The CDR3 bases are TGTGCCAGCAGCGGGACAGGGGAAAGTCAGCCCCAGCATTTT. This translates into CASSGTGESQPQHF.

In its sample, this clone was seen a few times. The chain links TRBV28 to TRBJ2-7; TRBD2 matches 8 bases. Trimming at V came to 4 bases and at J to 6 bases, leaving 11 bases not matched to a gene. The CDR3 consists of 15 residues. The germline gives CDR1 MDHEN, CDR2 SYDVKM. As DNA, the CDR3 is TGTGCCAGCAGTTCACGGCGGGGGGCCACCATCGAGCAGTACTTC. It specifies CASSSRRGATIEQYF.

The chain has TRBV4-1 and TRBJ2-7; D not resolved. Germline loops: CDR1 MGHRA, CDR2 YSYEKL. The V end lost 3 bases, the J end lost 2 bases, and 17 bases lay between the germline ends. The CDR3 has 16 residues. CDR3 DNA: TGCGCCAGCAGCCAGATCCCGGTGTGGGCCGCCTACGAGCAGTACTTC. Protein sequence: CASSQIPVWAAYEQYF.

The chain carries TRBV2 and TRBJ1-5; TRBD1 matches 8 bases. J lost 4 bases, V lost 4 bases, and 3 bases had no gene match. Germline assignment: CDR1 SNHLY and CDR2 FYNNEI. The CDR3 totals 14 residues. The CDR3 here is CASSAGGSNQPQHF. Here the CDR3 DNA reads TGTGCCAGCAGTGCAGGGGGCTCGAATCAGCCCCAGCATTTT.

The gene calls are TRBV19 and TRBJ1-6; TRBD1 agrees at 9 bases. Germline assignment: CDR1 LNHDA and CDR2 SQIVND (reference sequence). CDR3 length: 14 amino acids. J gave up 9 bases and V 6 bases, and 6 bases lay outside the gene matches. The DNA of the CDR3 is TGTGCCAGTAGCTCCGGGACAGGGTTTTCACCCCTCCACTTT. It is translated as CASSSGTGFSPLHF.

The rearrangement joins TRBV20-1 to TRBJ2-1; 8 nucleotides align to TRBD2. Trimming removed 3 bases from V and 5 bases from J; junction bases left unmatched: 9. The CDR3 has 15 amino acids. CDR1 and CDR2 (germline): DFQATT, SNEGSKA (reference sequence). The CDR3 reads CSASHPGGGHNEQFF. The CDR3 DNA follows: TGCAGTGCTAGTCACCCAGGCGGGGGGCACAATGAGCAGTTCTTC.

The CDR3, as DNA: TGCAGCGTTCAACAGACGAACACTGAAGCTTTCTTT. Its translation is CSVQQTNTEAFF. The V call is TRBV29-1, the J call TRBJ1-1; D not resolved. The CDR3 totals 12 residues. In germline, CDR1 is SQVTM, CDR2 ANQGSEA. Between the trimmed V and J ends, which lost 5 bases and 1 base, there was a span of 8 bases.

This chain joins TRBV7-2 and TRBJ2-1; weak D call: TRBD1 (6 bases). Trimming pared 5 bases from V and 4 bases from J, leaving 15 bases between. CDR1 and CDR2 (germline): SGHTA, FQGNSA. This CDR3 has 15 residues. CDR3 sequence: CASSTSQGQYNEQFF. CDR3 sequence (DNA): TGTGCCAGCAGCACGTCACAGGGCCAGTACAATGAGCAGTTCTTC.

This chain links TRBV28 with TRBJ2-1, with 8 nucleotides matching TRBD2. The junction had 10 bases not matched to a gene; V was cut back by 5 bases and J by 4 bases. Germline assignment: CDR1 MDHEN and CDR2 SYDVKM. This CDR3 has 16 amino acids. The CDR3 DNA reads TGTGCCAGCAGTCCCGCGGGGGGCGGAAATTACAATGAGCAGTTCTTC. Its translation is CASSPAGGGNYNEQFF.

The chain is built from TRBV5-1 and TRBJ1-2; 9 bases are shared with TRBD1. Losses at the gene ends were 4 bases for V and 3 bases for J; bases not matched to a gene: 7. The CDR3 is 15 residues long. Germline CDR1 and CDR2: SGHRS and YFSETQ. The CDR3 sequence is CASSLGDRDYYGYTF. Written as DNA, the CDR3 is TGCGCCAGCAGCCTCGGGGACAGGGATTACTATGGCTACACCTTC.

J is TRBJ1-1 and V is TRBV4-1; D is perhaps TRBD1 (5 bases). CDR3 length: 12 amino acids. V was clipped by 1 base and J by 10 bases, with 10 bases between them. CDR1 is MGHRA, CDR2 YSYEKL, per germline. The CDR3 loop reads CASSQGVGRAFF. The CDR3 DNA reads TGCGCCAGCAGCCAAGGGGTGGGGCGAGCTTTCTTT.

The chain couples TRBV28 to TRBJ2-2, with TRBD2 identical over 9 bases. The CDR3 loop spans 16 amino acids. Trimming at V came to 2 bases and at J to 6 bases, leaving 7 bases not matched to a gene. CDR1 MDHEN and CDR2 SYDVKM come from the germline V gene. CDR3 amino acids: CASSLVAGVVPGELFF. The CDR3 DNA sequence: TGTGCCAGCAGTTTAGTAGCGGGAGTTGTGCCCGGGGAGCTGTTTTTT.

This rearrangement joins TRBV3-1 (or the pseudogene TRBV3-2) to TRBJ2-7; D possibly corresponds to TRBD1 (5 bases). In germline, CDR1 is LGHDT, CDR2 YNNKEL (reference sequence). V lost 4 bases to trimming and J lost 2 bases, with 12 bases between them. This CDR3 region has 14 residues. The CDR3 bases are TGTGCCAGCAGCCCTCCGACAGAGCCCTACGAGCAGTACTTC. Encoded protein: CASSPPTEPYEQYF.

J is TRBJ2-1 and V is TRBV19; 9 bases fit TRBD2. V dropped 6 bases and J dropped 5; count of bases not matched to a gene: 8. The germline CDR1 and CDR2 sequences are LNHDA and SQIVND (reference sequence). The CDR3 has 15 residues. This chain's CDR3 is CASSRGSSGNNEQFF. CDR3 DNA: TGTGCCAGTAGCCGAGGCTCTAGCGGGAACAATGAGCAGTTCTTC.

J is TRBJ1-4 and V is TRBV28; D may be TRBD1 (6 bases). Trimming pared 6 bases from V and 0 bases from J, leaving 11 bases between. Germline CDR1 reads MDHEN; CDR2 reads SYDVKM. CDR3 length: 15 residues. The CDR3 DNA is TGTGCCAGCAGGGGGGCAGGTGCAACTAATGAAAAACTGTTTTTT. Its protein is CASRGAGATNEKLFF. Together with reference TRBV28 and TRBJ1-4, the CDR3 gives the full variable domain: DVKVTQSSRYLVKRTGEKVFLECVQDMDHENMFWYRQDPGLGLRLIYFSYDVKMKEKGDIPEGYSVSREKKERFSLILESASTNQTSMYLCASRGAGATNEKLFFGSGTQLSVL.

The V gene is TRBV3-1 (or the pseudogene TRBV3-2), the J gene TRBJ2-6, with TRBD1 identical over 7 bases. The CDR3 contains 15 residues. Trimming cost V 4 bases and J 3 bases; bases outside gene matches: 3. The V gene's germline CDR1 is LGHDT and CDR2 YNNKEL (reference sequence). The CDR3 is CASSLRGRGANVLTF. The CDR3 region has the DNA TGTGCCAGCAGCCTGAGGGGGCGTGGGGCCAACGTCCTGACTTTC.

The rearrangement joins TRBV3-1 (or the pseudogene TRBV3-2) to TRBJ1-2; 7 bases are shared with TRBD1. The CDR3 length is 13 residues. The germline V gene encodes CDR1 LGHDT and CDR2 YNNKEL (reference sequence). J gave up 10 bases and V 4 bases, and 9 bases lay outside the gene matches. The CDR3 DNA reads TGTGCCAGCAGCCCAGGGGGAGTGGGGATCTACACCTTC. Amino acid sequence: CASSPGGVGIYTF.

The rearrangement links TRBV28 to TRBJ2-7; unclear D gene. V was clipped by 7 bases and J by 3 bases, with 10 bases between them. In germline, CDR1 is MDHEN, CDR2 SYDVKM. This CDR3 is 12 amino acids long. CDR3 sequence: CASKTPHYEQYF. The CDR3 DNA sequence: TGTGCCAGCAAGACACCCCACTACGAGCAGTACTTC. The full variable domain, completed using reference TRBV28 and TRBJ2-7, is DVKVTQSSRYLVKRTGEKVFLECVQDMDHENMFWYRQDPGLGLRLIYFSYDVKMKEKGDIPEGYSVSREKKERFSLILESASTNQTSMYLCASKTPHYEQYFGPGTRLTVT.

This clone has just one count. This sequence joins TRBV5-1 and TRBJ2-7; a weak D match, TRBD1 (6 bases). This CDR3 region has 13 residues. V was shortened by 3 bases and J by 7 bases, with 14 bases between the two germline ends. Germline CDR1 SGHRS, CDR2 YFSETQ. The CDR3 loop reads CASSSDSLIEQYF. The CDR3 nucleotides are TGCGCCAGCAGCTCGGACAGCTTAATAGAGCAGTACTTC.

The chain uses TRBV19 and TRBJ2-2; D might be TRBD1 (6 bases). The CDR3 covers 15 residues. V was cut by 6 bases and J by 1 base, with 12 bases left in between. Germline CDR1 is LNHDA and CDR2 is SQIVND (reference sequence). DNA for the CDR3: TGTGCCAGTAGCCCGGGGACACTGAACACCGGGGAGCTGTTTTTT. Amino acid sequence: CASSPGTLNTGELFF.